The clone carrying this T cell receptor beta chain appeared many times. Antigen specificity is unknown. The CDR3 runs to 16 residues. This entry comes from a study of T-cell reconstitution after alpha-beta-depleted transplantation in children. Study-wide results and limits: In patients about two months after transplant, alpha-beta T cells reportedly arose from several hundred expanded graft clones. Newly produced T cells mostly provided counts and TCRbeta diversity after one year, as hyperexpanded clones declined. Recipient T cells and thymic progenitors that survived gave rise to the high TCRbeta diversity observed at day 60 in some patients.

Preparation of the TCRbeta library involved a method that used unique molecular identifiers. MiXCR was run by TCRdb on the PCR reads, yielding one entry per CDR3 protein. The sample holds about 300,000 distinct CDR3 sequences, almost 8% seen once. J is TRBJ2-7 and V is TRBV21-1; the DNA was not compared with TRBD1, the D call given in the table. TRBV21-1 is a documented pseudogene. The source material was peripheral blood, sampled 360 days after TCRalphabeta/CD19-depleted stem cell transplant. The TCR originated in a female patient between 2 and 15 years old who had a stem cell transplant for Fanconi anemia, so the T cells may come from the graft donor. CDR3 sequence reads: CASLKIWDNHSYEQYF. The CDR3 region has the DNA TGTGCCAGCCTCAAGATCTGGGACAACCATTCCTACGAGCAGTACTTC.